This T cell receptor (beta chain) was recorded in a study of cytomegalovirus exposure and HLA in healthy donors. Primers included in the PCR were 60 Vbeta and 13 Jbeta primers. In the original analysis: Approximately 12 million of tens of millions of unique TCR beta chains were shared, per a later count. The repertoire was sequenced with immunoSEQ multiplex PCR; TCRdb's copy has only in-frame clones and lacks some. V, J and clone size are those of that table, while D and trimming were read from the DNA. Of some 150,000 clones in the sample, approximately 75% are singletons; the top ten hold around 2.8%. V was clipped by 1 base and J by 8 bases; unmatched bases: 9. The CDR3 is 16 amino acids. Germline V gives CDR1 MGHRA, CDR2 YSYEKL.

The chain carries TRBV4-1 and TRBJ2-2, with TRBD1 matching 8 bases. The sequence was obtained from a man in his late teens or twenties in good health and CMV-seronegative. The specimen was PBMCs. CDR3 in DNA: TGCGCCAGCAGCCAAGGGGACAGGTCGGATGCGGGGGAGCTGTTTTTT. This sequence encodes CASSQGDRSDAGELFF.